The subject of this entry is one T cell receptor (beta chain). What it binds is unknown. Germline DNA was extracted alongside blood RNA, which was obtained from unsorted whole blood. This record comes from a study of tumor-infiltrating lymphocytes in primary liver carcinoma. Study-wide background: Patients of both sexes were 30 to 69 years old. Tumor stage was T1-T3 N0M0, and tumor size was roughly 4 to 10 cm across. Points from the study as a whole: The bulk unsorted samples meant that CD4+ and CD8+ repertoires went uncompared.

Reverse transcription of roughly 480 ng total RNA with a constant-region primer produced TCR beta cDNA. Three nested multiplex PCR rounds of slightly modified ARM-PCR generated TCR beta libraries. Both of the initial two PCR rounds ran for about 11 cycles and employed TRBV1-TRBV30 forward primers alongside a C-beta reverse primer. TCRdb reprocessed the multiplex PCR reads with MiXCR, giving one entry per CDR3 protein. Here the sample spans roughly 180,000 distinct CDR3 sequences, about 60% being singletons. This CDR3 has 12 residues. The V gene's germline CDR1 is SQVTM and CDR2 ANQGSEA. Trimming shortened V by 7 bases and J by 4 bases, and 13 bases separated the two germline ends.

The sequencing input was peripheral blood. The source is a man between 40 and 49 years old with primary liver carcinoma and hepatitis B virus infection. The J gene is TRBJ1-2, the V gene TRBV29-1; no clear D. CDR3 sequence: CSGYGRVYGYTF. CDR3 DNA: TGCAGCGGGTACGGCAGAGTCTATGGCTACACCTTC.